The rows below give T cell receptor beta chains drawn from one sample of a study of shared clonotypes between healthy human individuals. Some clones are missing from TCRdb's copy, which holds only in-frame ones; the method was immunoSEQ multiplex PCR. The sample has roughly 2.1 million clones, about 93% seen once; the top ten hold roughly 1.8%. Source material: naive CD8+ T cells from PBMCs. These receptor sequences come from a man aged 18-30 years in good health. Some clones in this sample may be carry-over from other donors' samples. The CDR3 runs from the conserved cysteine through the conserved F or W. Fields, in order: V gene, clone size, J gene, D gene, CDR3 DNA, CDR3 protein. D genes are given only for firm matches. The size entry is marked missing in some rows and otherwise reads once, few, many or a size class.

>TRBV14|NA|TRBJ2-7|NA
TGTGCCAGCAGCCGTACCGCGTCTTACGAGCAGTACTTC
CASSRTASYEQYF
>TRBV4-1|NA|TRBJ1-2|NA
TGCGCCAGCAGCCAATCTCGCGGGGGTTTAGGATGGTATGGCTACACCTTC
CASSQSRGGLGWYGYTF
>TRBV29-1|NA|TRBJ2-2|NA
TGCAGCGCTTGGACAGCGAACACCGGGGAGCTGTTTTTT
CSAWTANTGELFF
>TRBV30|NA|TRBJ1-1|NA
TGTGCCTGGAGAAGGGGGACTGAAGCTTTCTTT
CAWRRGTEAFF
>TRBV28|NA|TRBJ2-7|TRBD2
TGTGCCAGCAGTTTGCGGCTGATAGCGGGAGGAAACTACGAGCAGTACTTC
CASSLRLIAGGNYEQYF
>TRBV29-1|NA|TRBJ2-5|NA
TGCAGCGTTGAATGGGGGAGAAAACCGCAAGAGACCCAGTACTTC
CSVEWGRKPQETQYF
>TRBV6-1|NA|TRBJ2-1|NA
TGTGCCAGCAGTGAAACCAGGACACTCGTGAGCAATGAGCAGTTCTTC
CASSETRTLVSNEQFF
>TRBV30|NA|TRBJ2-7|TRBD2
TGTGCCTGGAGTGTGGGCGCGGGGGGCGAGCAGTACTTC
CAWSVGAGGEQYF
>TRBV7-9|NA|TRBJ2-7|NA
TGTGCCAGCAGCTATGGGACGGCGATATCCTACGAGCAGTACTTC
CASSYGTAISYEQYF
>TRBV19|NA|TRBJ1-1|NA
TGTGCCAGCGAGATACCCGGGCCCATGAACACTGAAGCTTTCTTT
CASEIPGPMNTEAFF
>TRBV28|NA|TRBJ2-7|NA
TGTGCCGCCGCCGGCTCTATGAGCTCCTACGAGCAGTACTTC
CAAAGSMSSYEQYF
>TRBV2|NA|TRBJ2-7|TRBD2
TGTGCCAGCAGACAGACTAGCGAGGCCTACGAGCAGTACTTC
CASRQTSEAYEQYF
>TRBV10-3|NA|TRBJ2-5|NA
TGTGCCATCAGGATGGAGCGGAGTAATGGCCCAGGAGAGACCCAGTACTTC
CAIRMERSNGPGETQYF
>TRBV27|NA|TRBJ2-7|TRBD1
TGTGCCAGCAGGCAGGACAGGGCCCACGAGCAGTACTTC
CASRQDRAHEQYF
>TRBV28|NA|TRBJ2-7|TRBD2
TGTGCCAGCAGGCTTGGACTAGCGGCATCCTACGAGCAGTACTTC
CASRLGLAASYEQYF
>TRBV4-1|once|TRBJ2-7|NA
TGCGCCAGCAGCCGAACCGGGACGGGGTCCTACGAGCAGTACTTC
CASSRTGTGSYEQYF
>TRBV30|NA|TRBJ1-1|NA
TGTGCCTGGGCGGAGTTAGGGGAAAACACTGAAGCTTTCTTT
CAWAELGENTEAFF
>TRBV28|NA|TRBJ1-1|NA
TGTGCCAGCAGTATAGGGAGCACTGAAGCTTTCTTT
CASSIGSTEAFF
>TRBV5-1|NA|TRBJ1-5|NA
TGCGCCAGCAGCTTAGGGGGTAAACAGCCCCAGCATTTT
CASSLGGKQPQHF
>TRBV6-1|NA|TRBJ1-1|NA
TGTGCCAGCAGTGAAGGTGTCAGGGGCACTGAAGCTTTCTTT
CASSEGVRGTEAFF
>TRBV13|NA|TRBJ2-1|TRBD1
TGTGCCAGCAGCCCCACGGGACAGGGCCAAGTTGAGCAGTTCTTC
CASSPTGQGQVEQFF
>TRBV27|NA|TRBJ2-2|TRBD2
TGTGCCAGCAGTTTATTTGGCGGGAGGGCCCCCGGGGAGCTGTTTTTT
CASSLFGGRAPGELFF
>TRBV9|NA|TRBJ1-1|TRBD1
TGTGCCAGCAGCGACACCGGGACAGGGCGCACTGAAGCTTTCTTT
CASSDTGTGRTEAFF
>TRBV27|once|TRBJ2-7|TRBD1
TGTGCCAGCAGTATACGACAGGGTTACGAGCAGTACTTC
CASSIRQGYEQYF
>TRBV2|NA|TRBJ2-1|TRBD2
TGTGCCAGCAGTGAATTAACAGCGGGAGAATCCTACAATGAGCAGTTCTTC
CASSELTAGESYNEQFF
>TRBV29-1|NA|TRBJ2-7|NA
TGCAGCGTTGAAGGGGGCGCTTCGTCGCTAGGCTCCTACGAGCAGTACTTC
CSVEGGASSLGSYEQYF
>TRBV7-8|NA|TRBJ2-1|TRBD2
TGTGCCAGCAGCTTAGCGCCACCAGGAGCGGGAGGAGGCAATGAGCAGTTCTTC
CASSLAPPGAGGGNEQFF
>TRBV5-6|NA|TRBJ1-5|TRBD1
TGTGCCAGCAGCTTCACAGGGGATCAGCCCCAGCATTTT
CASSFTGDQPQHF
>TRBV28|few|TRBJ1-5|NA
TGTGCCAGCAGCCCAATTAGCCAGCCCCAGCATTTT
CASSPISQPQHF
>TRBV19|NA|TRBJ2-7|NA
TGTGCCAGTAGTACCCGGGACTTGGGTTCCTACGAGCAGTACTTC
CASSTRDLGSYEQYF
>TRBV28|NA|TRBJ2-1|TRBD2
TGTGCCAGCACCACACTAGCGGAGAGCTCCTACAATGAGCAGTTCTTC
CASTTLAESSYNEQFF
>TRBV10-2|NA|TRBJ2-1|TRBD1
TGCGCCAGCAGTGAAGGGGACAGCTCGGTGGATGAGCAGTTCTTC
CASSEGDSSVDEQFF
>TRBV20-1|NA|TRBJ1-2|NA
TGCAGTGCTATTAACTATGGCTACACCTTC
CSAINYGYTF
>TRBV7-9|NA|TRBJ2-1|TRBD2
TGTGCCAGCAGCCGACTAGCGGGAGGGCTTAGGGGTAATGAGCAGTTCTTC
CASSRLAGGLRGNEQFF
>TRBV19|NA|TRBJ2-5|TRBD2
TGTGCCAGTAGTTCAGGGACTAGCGGAGTGTACCAAGAGACCCAGTACTTC
CASSSGTSGVYQETQYF
>TRBV5-8|NA|TRBJ1-5|NA
TGTGCCAGCAGCCCGAACGGGGGGGCTCAGCCCCAGCATTTT
CASSPNGGAQPQHF
>TRBV7-8|NA|TRBJ1-1|NA
TGTGCCAGCAGCTTACCTAGGACGGACAACACTGAAGCTTTCTTT
CASSLPRTDNTEAFF
>TRBV6-5|once|TRBJ2-1|NA
TGTGCCAGCAGTTACCAAAAATACAATGAGCAGTTCTTC
CASSYQKYNEQFF
>TRBV4-2|NA|TRBJ2-2|TRBD2
TGTGCCAGCAGCCAAGATTTAGCGGGAGTCACCGGGGAGCTGTTTTTT
CASSQDLAGVTGELFF
>TRBV28|NA|TRBJ2-1|NA
TGTGCCAGCAGAAAAGCGGAGACATACAATGAGCAGTTCTTC
CASRKAETYNEQFF
>TRBV9|NA|TRBJ2-3|NA
TGTGCCAGCAGCGTAGAGCCAGGGCGCACAGATACGCAGTATTTT
CASSVEPGRTDTQYF
>TRBV4-1|NA|TRBJ2-7|TRBD2
TGCGCCAGCAGCCAAGGACTAGCGGGAGAACGCGAGCAGTACTTC
CASSQGLAGEREQYF
>TRBV27|NA|TRBJ1-5|NA
TGTGCCAGCAGTTTAAGCGCCTATAGCAATCAGCCCCAGCATTTT
CASSLSAYSNQPQHF
>TRBV6-9|NA|TRBJ2-7|TRBD2
TGTGCCAGCAGACCCCTGAGGGTCCGGGAGGGTACCTACGAGCAGTACTTC
CASRPLRVREGTYEQYF
>TRBV2|once|TRBJ2-2|TRBD1
TGTGCCAGCCTGGACAGGGCGAACACCGGGGAGCTGTTTTTT
CASLDRANTGELFF
>TRBV7-8|NA|TRBJ2-5|NA
TGTGCCAGCTTAGCAGTTGTTTATTTGGCTATGGGTAACGGGGAGACCCAGTACTTC
CASLAVVYLAMGNGETQYF
>TRBV7-9|NA|TRBJ1-4|NA
TGTGCCAGCAGCTTAGATTTAGACTGGACCCCTACTCATGAAAAACTGTTTTTT
CASSLDLDWTPTHEKLFF
>TRBV5-6|NA|TRBJ1-1|NA
TGTGCCAGCAGCTTGGGGCAGGAGAGGATCAAAGCTTTCTTT
CASSLGQERIKAFF
>TRBV6-5|NA|TRBJ2-7|NA
TGTGCCAGCAGTTACTTACCGGGACAAGGTAGCGAGCAGTACTTC
CASSYLPGQGSEQYF
>TRBV5-1|NA|TRBJ2-5|TRBD2
TGCGCCAGCAGCCTCGAGGGACTAGCGGCTCAAGAGACCCAGTACTTC
CASSLEGLAAQETQYF
>TRBV9|NA|TRBJ2-1|NA
TGTGCCAGCAGCGTAGAAGGATCCCCCTCCTACAATGAGCAGTTCTTC
CASSVEGSPSYNEQFF
>TRBV7-9|NA|TRBJ2-7|NA
TGTGCCAGCAGCGCTTTTCACGCACAGCAGTACTTC
CASSAFHAQQYF
>TRBV28|NA|TRBJ1-5|NA
TGTGCCAGCAGTTTTGCTGAGTGGGTACCGCCCCAGCATTTT
CASSFAEWVPPQHF
>TRBV28|NA|TRBJ1-1|NA
TGTGCCAGCAGTCTCGAGGTATCAGGGAACACTGAAGCTTTCTTT
CASSLEVSGNTEAFF
>TRBV2|NA|TRBJ2-5|NA
TGTGCCAGCAGTGAGATACCGGGAGCTGCCCAGTACTTC
CASSEIPGAAQYF